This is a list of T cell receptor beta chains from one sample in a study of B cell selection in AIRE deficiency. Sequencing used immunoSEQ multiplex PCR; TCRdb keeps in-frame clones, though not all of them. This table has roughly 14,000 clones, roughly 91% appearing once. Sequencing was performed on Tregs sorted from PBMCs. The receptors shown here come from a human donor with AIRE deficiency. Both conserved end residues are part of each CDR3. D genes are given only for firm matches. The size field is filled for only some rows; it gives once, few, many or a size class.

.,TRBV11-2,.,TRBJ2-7,CASSLGQGTQQYF,TGTGCCAGCAGCTTAGGTCAGGGAACACAGCAGTACTTC
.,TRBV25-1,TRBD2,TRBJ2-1,CASSGRGSGGNEQFF,TGTGCCAGCAGTGGCCGCGGGAGTGGTGGTAATGAGCAGTTCTTC
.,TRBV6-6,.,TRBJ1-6,CASSYWRQGDSPLHF,TGTGCCAGCAGTTACTGGCGCCAGGGTGACTCACCCCTCCACTTT
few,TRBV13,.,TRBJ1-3,CASIRRPGNTIYF,TGTGCCAGCATCAGGCGCCCTGGAAACACCATATATTTT
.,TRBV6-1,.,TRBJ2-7,CASRHNGAGTYEQYF,TGTGCCAGCAGGCATAACGGGGCGGGAACCTACGAGCAGTACTTC
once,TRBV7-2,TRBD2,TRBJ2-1,CASSPYGLAGIINEQFF,TGTGCCAGCAGCCCATACGGACTAGCGGGGATCATCAATGAGCAGTTCTTC
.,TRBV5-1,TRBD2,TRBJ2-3,CASSLEVLAGRTDTQYF,TGCGCCAGCAGCTTGGAAGTACTAGCGGGGCGCACAGATACGCAGTATTTT
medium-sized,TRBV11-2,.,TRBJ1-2,CASRGAYGYTF,TGTGCCAGCAGGGGGGCATATGGCTACACCTTC
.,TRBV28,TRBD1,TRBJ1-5,CASSQGTGSQPQHF,TGTGCCAGCAGCCAAGGGACAGGGTCCCAGCCCCAGCATTTT
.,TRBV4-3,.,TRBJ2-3,CASSQTIASRVGPDTQYF,TGCGCCAGCAGCCAAACAATCGCCAGCAGGGTGGGCCCAGATACGCAGTATTTT
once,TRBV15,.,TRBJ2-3,CATSISGDKADTQYF,TGTGCCACCAGCATATCCGGGGACAAAGCGGATACGCAGTATTTT
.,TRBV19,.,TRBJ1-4,CASSHNRNEKLFF,TGTGCCAGTAGCCATAATCGTAATGAAAAACTGTTTTTT